The T cell receptor (beta chain) described here comes from a study of blood T cell repertoires in COVID-19. Study overall: Material from acute and convalescent COVID-19 was sourced from the United States, Italy and Spain. PBMCs, B-cell-depleted T cells, or T cells provided the cDNA or gDNA that made up the material.

V lost 7 bases, J lost 0 bases, and 17 bases lay in between. The germline V gene has CDR1 KGHDR and CDR2 SFDVKD. There are 17 residues in the CDR3. As processed by the authors: Estimated nucleated cell counts came from reference gene primer amplification. Profiled with immunoSEQ multiplex PCR; TCRdb holds only in-frame clones, not every one. That table gives V, J and clone size, and the DNA gave D and trimming. The sample lists about 97,000 clones; roughly nine tenths were seen once. The sample comprised peripheral blood. This sequence originates from a man aged 50 or older with acute or convalescent COVID-19. The chain recombines TRBV24-1 with TRBJ2-2; the D gene is possibly TRBD2 (6 bases). The CDR3 protein is CATSEVSGLTNTGELFF. As DNA, the CDR3 is TGTGCCACCAGCGAGGTATCGGGACTGACGAACACCGGGGAGCTGTTTTTT.